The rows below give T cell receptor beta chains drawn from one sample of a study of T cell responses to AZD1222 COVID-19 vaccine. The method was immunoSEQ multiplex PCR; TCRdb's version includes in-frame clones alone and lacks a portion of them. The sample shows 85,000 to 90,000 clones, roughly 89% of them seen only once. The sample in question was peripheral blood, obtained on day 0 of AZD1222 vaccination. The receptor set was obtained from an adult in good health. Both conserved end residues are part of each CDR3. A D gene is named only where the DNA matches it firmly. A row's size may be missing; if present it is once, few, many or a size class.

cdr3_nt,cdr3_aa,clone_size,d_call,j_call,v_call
TGCAGCGTTGGTAGGACTCAAGGAGGCGAGCAGTACTTC,CSVGRTQGGEQYF,-,-,TRBJ2-7,TRBV29-1
TGTGCCGCCGGGACAGGGGACCCGAACACTGAAGCTTTCTTT,CAAGTGDPNTEAFF,-,TRBD1,TRBJ1-1,TRBV24-1
TGCGCCAGCAGCTTGAGGGCCGGGATCCTCGGTCGCTCTAATGAAAAACTGTTTTTT,CASSLRAGILGRSNEKLFF,-,-,TRBJ1-4,TRBV5-1
TGTGCCAGCAGCTTAGGGGCCCAGCATTTT,CASSLGAQHF,-,-,TRBJ1-5,TRBV5-8
TGTGCCAGCAGCTTCCGGGACTTAGGAGGTCAGCCCCAGCATTTT,CASSFRDLGGQPQHF,-,-,TRBJ1-5,TRBV6-4
TGTGCCAGTAGTATAGATGGGGGGGGCAATCAGCCCCAGCATTTT,CASSIDGGGNQPQHF,once,-,TRBJ1-5,TRBV19
TGTGCCATCAGTGAGGGAGAACAGGGTCATGAGCAGTTCTTC,CAISEGEQGHEQFF,-,-,TRBJ2-1,TRBV10-3
TGTGCCAGCAGCTTAGCGGGGGGTTACCAAGAGACCCAGTACTTC,CASSLAGGYQETQYF,-,-,TRBJ2-5,TRBV7-2
TGTGCCACCAGCAGAGATCGATTGGCTAGCGGACTTCAGTACTTC,CATSRDRLASGLQYF,-,TRBD2,TRBJ2-7,TRBV15
TGTGCCAGCAGCGTAGCGGCGGGAGGGATGGGAGATACGCAGTATTTT,CASSVAAGGMGDTQYF,-,TRBD2,TRBJ2-3,TRBV9
TGTGCCAGCAGTTTATCTGGCAGTGGTCCCAACGAGCAGTACTTC,CASSLSGSGPNEQYF,-,-,TRBJ2-7,TRBV27
TGTGCCAGTAGCTCCGGGACAGTGTTGAGTCCCTCTGGAAACACCATATATTTT,CASSSGTVLSPSGNTIYF,-,TRBD1,TRBJ1-3,TRBV19
TGTGCCAGCAGCCCCACAGTATTCTACGAGCAGTACTTC,CASSPTVFYEQYF,-,-,TRBJ2-7,TRBV12-3/TRBV12-4
TGTGCCAGCAGCCCTGCAGGGGAGCCTGGTGGCTACACCTTC,CASSPAGEPGGYTF,-,-,TRBJ1-2,TRBV7-9
TGTGCCAGCAGCATAGCGGGATTGGGGGAGACCCAGTACTTC,CASSIAGLGETQYF,-,TRBD2,TRBJ2-5,TRBV7-2
TGCAGCGTTGCGGGCAGGGGGCTTAACAATGAGCAGTTCTTC,CSVAGRGLNNEQFF,-,TRBD1,TRBJ2-1,TRBV29-1
TGTGCCAGCAGCTTAGTCCCACTACAGGGGACAACCTATAATTCACCCCTCCACTTT,CASSLVPLQGTTYNSPLHF,-,TRBD1,TRBJ1-6,TRBV7-8
TGTGCCAGCAGTTTAGGCGGCGGGGGCTACACCTTC,CASSLGGGGYTF,-,-,TRBJ1-2,TRBV12-3/TRBV12-4
TGTGCCTGGAGGAATGGTCCGGACAAAAACTATGGCTACACCTTC,CAWRNGPDKNYGYTF,-,-,TRBJ1-2,TRBV30
TGTGCCAGCAGCTTGATGGTGGAGGGGATCAATCAGCCCCAGCATTTT,CASSLMVEGINQPQHF,-,-,TRBJ1-5,TRBV5-5
TGCAGCGTTGAAGTGATGGGACTAGCGGGAGATGAGCAGTTCTTC,CSVEVMGLAGDEQFF,-,TRBD2,TRBJ2-1,TRBV29-1
TGTGCCAGCAGCTTAATGTACAGCCTCGGACAGGGTCGGCACACTGAAGCTTTCTTT,CASSLMYSLGQGRHTEAFF,-,TRBD1,TRBJ1-1,TRBV7-4
TGTGCCAGCAGCTCTAACACTGAAGCTTTCTTT,CASSSNTEAFF,few,-,TRBJ1-1,TRBV11-2
TGTGCCAGCAGCTTATTAAGCGGGGGGGGCACAGATACGCAGTATTTT,CASSLLSGGGTDTQYF,-,TRBD2,TRBJ2-3,TRBV5-4
TGTGCCAGCAGCGACCAGGGCTACGAGCAGTACTTC,CASSDQGYEQYF,-,-,TRBJ2-7,TRBV5-4
TGCAGTGCTAGTGCGGGGACTTACTACTCTGGGGCCAACGTCCTGACTTTC,CSASAGTYYSGANVLTF,few,-,TRBJ2-6,TRBV20-1
TGTGCCACCAGGGGAACCTATGGCTACACCTTC,CATRGTYGYTF,-,-,TRBJ1-2,TRBV28
TGTGCCAGCAGTTCCACTAGCGGGGGCACAGATACGCAGTATTTT,CASSSTSGGTDTQYF,once,TRBD2,TRBJ2-3,TRBV6-4
TGTGCCAGCAGCTTAGCGGGTGCGGGGGGGTACAATGAGCAGTTCTTC,CASSLAGAGGYNEQFF,-,TRBD2,TRBJ2-1,TRBV7-9
TGTGCCAGCAGTTTGGTTTCGGGGGGCTCCTACGAGCAGTACTTC,CASSLVSGGSYEQYF,-,TRBD2,TRBJ2-7,TRBV27
TGTGCCAGTAGGACAGGGCGGGAGTTAAGGGCTTTCTTT,CASRTGRELRAFF,-,TRBD1,TRBJ1-1,TRBV19
TGTGCCAGCAGCTTGTCTACGGCCCGTGAAGCTTTCTTT,CASSLSTAREAFF,-,-,TRBJ1-1,TRBV5-6
TGTGCCACCAGCAGTTTTTCAACCCTCATCAGGGGGCGGACCGGGGAGCTGTTTTTT,CATSSFSTLIRGRTGELFF,-,TRBD1,TRBJ2-2,TRBV15
TGTGCCAGCAGCGCCCGGACTAGCGGGAGCATAGGGGAGCAGTACTTC,CASSARTSGSIGEQYF,-,TRBD2,TRBJ2-7,TRBV7-2
TGTGCCAGCAGCCCGGGACAAAGCACAGATACGCAGTATTTT,CASSPGQSTDTQYF,-,-,TRBJ2-3,TRBV7-9
TGTGCCAGCAGCCCTCCGGGACTAGGCGCACAAGAGACCCAGTACTTC,CASSPPGLGAQETQYF,-,TRBD2,TRBJ2-5,TRBV7-9
TGTGCCTGGAGTGTACTAGCGCCCGAGCAGTACTTC,CAWSVLAPEQYF,-,TRBD2,TRBJ2-7,TRBV30
TGTGCCAGCAGTTACCGGGTGACCGGGGAGCTGTTTTTT,CASSYRVTGELFF,-,-,TRBJ2-2,TRBV6-2/TRBV6-3
TGTGCCAGTAGGATACAGGGGTACTCTGGAAACACCATATATTTT,CASRIQGYSGNTIYF,-,TRBD1,TRBJ1-3,TRBV19
TGTGCCAGCAGCTTAGGGGGGGAAAGGGAGGGAAACACCATATATTTT,CASSLGGEREGNTIYF,-,-,TRBJ1-3,TRBV11-2
TGTGCCAGCAGCCCAACCTCGGCCGGGAAGCAGTTCTTC,CASSPTSAGKQFF,-,-,TRBJ2-1,TRBV3-1/TRBV3-2
TGCGCCAGCAGCCAAGATGTCCTAGCGGGGGGGCCCAGTGAGCAGTTCTTC,CASSQDVLAGGPSEQFF,-,TRBD2,TRBJ2-1,TRBV4-3
TGTGCCAGCAGTGAAACTGGGAGCGGGAGTCCAGATACGCAGTATTTT,CASSETGSGSPDTQYF,once,TRBD2,TRBJ2-3,TRBV6-1
TGCGCCAGCAGCCAACTCGGACAGGGACAGAACACTGAAGCTTTCTTT,CASSQLGQGQNTEAFF,-,TRBD1,TRBJ1-1,TRBV5-1
TGTGCTAGTGGTTTCACAGGGGAGACAGATACGCAGTATTTT,CASGFTGETDTQYF,-,TRBD1,TRBJ2-3,TRBV12-5
TGTGCCAGCAGGGGACAGACCAACAATGAGCAGTTCTTC,CASRGQTNNEQFF,-,TRBD1,TRBJ2-1,TRBV6-5
TGTGCCAGCACCTGGACAGCTAACTATGGCTACACCTTC,CASTWTANYGYTF,-,-,TRBJ1-2,TRBV6-5
TGTGCCAGTAGTAGGGGACTAGCGGGATTAATCAACACCGGGGAGCTGTTTTTT,CASSRGLAGLINTGELFF,-,TRBD2,TRBJ2-2,TRBV19
TGTGCCAGCAGCCCTCAGGGCCGGGATGATACGCAGTATTTT,CASSPQGRDDTQYF,-,-,TRBJ2-3,TRBV7-2
TGTGCCAGCAGCGTGCGACAGGGAAACAATGAGCAGTTCTTC,CASSVRQGNNEQFF,-,TRBD1,TRBJ2-1,TRBV9
TGTGCCAGCAGTTCTTGGACAGGGGGCTCCTACGAGCAGTACTTC,CASSSWTGGSYEQYF,-,TRBD1,TRBJ2-7,TRBV6-2/TRBV6-3